A selection of T cell receptor beta chains follows, all from one sample in a study of shared clonotypes between healthy human individuals. Profiled with immunoSEQ multiplex PCR; TCRdb holds only in-frame clones, not every one. The repertoire holds a few hundred thousand clones, approximately 97% seen once, with around 0.058% in the top ten. The source material was naive CD4+ T cells sorted from blood. The receptor source for this set is a woman aged 25 to 45 in good health. The CDR3 runs from the conserved cysteine through the conserved F or W. D genes are given only for firm matches.

d_call	cdr3_length	v_call	j_call	cdr3_aa	cdr3_nt
NA	12	TRBV28	TRBJ1-2	CASSSRVSGYTF	TGTGCCAGCAGTTCCCGTGTTTCTGGCTACACCTTC
NA	15	TRBV18	TRBJ1-4	CASSPGRKSNEKLFF	TGTGCCAGCTCACCCGGACGAAAGAGTAATGAAAAACTGTTTTTT
TRBD2	14	TRBV6-1	TRBJ2-1	CASRVRGGYNEQFF	TGTGCCAGCAGAGTACGCGGGGGCTACAATGAGCAGTTCTTC
NA	15	TRBV2	TRBJ2-2	CASRPDRINTGELFF	TGTGCCAGCAGACCCGACAGGATTAACACCGGGGAGCTGTTTTTT
NA	17	TRBV5-1	TRBJ2-6	CASSLAGITSGANVLTF	TGCGCCAGCAGCTTGGCCGGGATTACGAGTGGGGCCAACGTCCTGACTTTC
NA	14	TRBV28	TRBJ2-7	CASREGLSLSEQYF	TGTGCCAGCAGGGAGGGACTGAGTCTTTCCGAGCAGTACTTC
NA	16	TRBV7-9	TRBJ2-4	CASSLLARGAKNIQYF	TGTGCCAGCAGCTTACTAGCGAGGGGAGCCAAAAACATTCAGTACTTC
TRBD2	15	TRBV25-1	TRBJ2-7	CASSVQLAGSYEQYF	TGTGCCAGCAGTGTTCAACTAGCGGGATCCTACGAGCAGTACTTC
TRBD2	17	TRBV13	TRBJ2-3	CASSLGGGAGGTDTQYF	TGTGCCAGCAGCTTAGGCGGTGGAGCGGGGGGCACAGATACGCAGTATTTT
NA	12	TRBV2	TRBJ2-2	CASMWRAGELFF	TGTGCCAGCATGTGGCGCGCCGGGGAGCTGTTTTTT
NA	18	TRBV7-9	TRBJ2-3	CASTPLPDGGRGTDTQYF	TGTGCCAGCACCCCCCTCCCGGACGGGGGCAGGGGGACAGATACGCAGTATTTT
NA	14	TRBV2	TRBJ2-1	CASSGGLAEARQFF	TGTGCCAGCAGTGGGGGGCTAGCGGAGGCCCGGCAGTTCTTC
TRBD1	16	TRBV28	TRBJ1-5	CASANGATGYNQPQHF	TGTGCCAGCGCCAATGGGGCGACAGGGTACAATCAGCCCCAGCATTTT